This TCR beta chain was observed in a study of T cell responses to AZD1222 COVID-19 vaccine. Overall study context: Analyses pooled second doses at about 4 or about 12 weeks.

The assay was immunoSEQ multiplex PCR, and TCRdb's table has in-frame clones only and misses some. The table has 140,000 or so clones, more than 80% seen once. Germline lookup yields CDR1 MNHEY and CDR2 SMNVEV (reference sequence). J was trimmed by 2 bases and V by 3 bases; bases with no gene match: 4. The CDR3 consists of 15 residues. Study-wide results and limits: When two AZD1222 doses had been given, Spike-specific TCR breadth and depth rose.

About this clone itself: Its antigen is as yet unknown. Additional DNA sequences in this sample encode the identical CDR3.

The V gene is TRBV27, the J gene TRBJ2-7; TRBD2 matches at 10 bases. This receptor was taken from an adult in good health. Sequencing used peripheral blood, obtained on day 0 of AZD1222 vaccination. The CDR3 protein is CASSLSLAGAYEQYF. The DNA for the CDR3 is TGTGCCAGCAGTTTGTCCCTAGCGGGAGCCTACGAGCAGTACTTC.